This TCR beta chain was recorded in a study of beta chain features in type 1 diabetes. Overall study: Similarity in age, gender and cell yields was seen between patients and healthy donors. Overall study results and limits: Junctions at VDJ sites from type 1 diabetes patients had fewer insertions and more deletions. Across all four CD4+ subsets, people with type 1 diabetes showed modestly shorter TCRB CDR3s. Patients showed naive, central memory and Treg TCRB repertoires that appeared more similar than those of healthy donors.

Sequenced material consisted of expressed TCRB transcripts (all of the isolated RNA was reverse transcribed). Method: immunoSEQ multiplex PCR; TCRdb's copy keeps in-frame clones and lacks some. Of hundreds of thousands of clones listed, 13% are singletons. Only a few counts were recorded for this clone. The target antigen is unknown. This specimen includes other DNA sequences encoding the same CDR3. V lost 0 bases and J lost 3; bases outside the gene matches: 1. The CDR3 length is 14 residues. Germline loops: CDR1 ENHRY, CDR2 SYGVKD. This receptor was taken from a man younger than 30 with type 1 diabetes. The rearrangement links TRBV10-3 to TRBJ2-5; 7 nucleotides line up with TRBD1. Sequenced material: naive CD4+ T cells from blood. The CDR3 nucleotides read TGTGCCATCAGTGAGTCGACAGGGAAAGAGACCCAGTACTTC. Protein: CAISESTGKETQYF.